These T cell receptor beta chains were read from a single sample in a study of OX40 agonist ivuxolimab in advanced cancers. Using immunoSEQ multiplex PCR, the repertoire was profiled, and TCRdb retains in-frame clones only, with some absent. The data hold about 86,000 clones, with around nine tenths observed a single time. The sequences come from CD4+ or CD8+ T cells sorted from blood, collected in a trial of the OX40 agonist ivuxolimab. These receptors came from an adult with an advanced solid tumor such as melanoma, head and neck, liver or kidney cancer. Each CDR3 is given with its conserved first and last residue. Each record gives: clone size, J gene, D gene, V gene, CDR3 DNA, CDR3 protein. The D gene is left open where the match is weak. Part of the rows lack a size; the others show once, few, many or a class for expanded clones.

clone size: once
J gene: TRBJ2-1
D gene: .
V gene: TRBV6-6
CDR3 DNA: TGTGCCAGCACCAAGACACTGGGTGAGCAGTTCTTC
CDR3 protein: CASTKTLGEQFF

clone size: .
J gene: TRBJ1-6
D gene: .
V gene: TRBV10-3
CDR3 DNA: TGTGCCACTCGGTTGGAGGACGGTACCCTTTCACCCCTCCACTTT
CDR3 protein: CATRLEDGTLSPLHF

clone size: .
J gene: TRBJ1-6
D gene: .
V gene: TRBV27
CDR3 DNA: TGTGCCAGCACCGTGGGACGGGGAAATTCACCCCTCCACTTT
CDR3 protein: CASTVGRGNSPLHF

clone size: .
J gene: TRBJ1-1
D gene: .
V gene: TRBV6-6
CDR3 DNA: TGTGCCAGCACCCTAGGGGAGGTAAAAGCTTTCTTT
CDR3 protein: CASTLGEVKAFF

clone size: .
J gene: TRBJ2-3
D gene: TRBD2
V gene: TRBV4-3
CDR3 DNA: TGCGCCAGCAGCCAAGCCCTAGCGGGGGGTACAGATACGCAGTATTTT
CDR3 protein: CASSQALAGGTDTQYF

clone size: .
J gene: TRBJ2-7
D gene: .
V gene: TRBV6-1
CDR3 DNA: TGTGCCAGCCTAGGGGGGAGCGAGCAGTACTTC
CDR3 protein: CASLGGSEQYF

clone size: .
J gene: TRBJ2-3
D gene: TRBD2
V gene: TRBV4-2
CDR3 DNA: TGTGCCAGCAGCCAAGTCCTCCCAGCGGGGGGAGTCACAGATACGCAGTATTTT
CDR3 protein: CASSQVLPAGGVTDTQYF

clone size: .
J gene: TRBJ2-2
D gene: .
V gene: TRBV11-2
CDR3 DNA: TGTGCCAGCAGCTTAGTACGTGCCGGGGAGCTGTTTTTT
CDR3 protein: CASSLVRAGELFF

clone size: .
J gene: TRBJ2-3
D gene: .
V gene: TRBV7-9
CDR3 DNA: TGTGCCAGCGGGAGAACGGCCAGGCCGGATACGCAGTATTTT
CDR3 protein: CASGRTARPDTQYF

clone size: .
J gene: TRBJ1-5
D gene: .
V gene: TRBV19
CDR3 DNA: TGTGCCAGTAGTATAGGTGGGGGGCGGGAAGAACAGCCCCAGCATTTT
CDR3 protein: CASSIGGGREEQPQHF

clone size: few
J gene: TRBJ1-6
D gene: .
V gene: TRBV5-5
CDR3 DNA: TGTGCCAGCAGCTTGTACAGCGCGGAGCCCCTCCACTTT
CDR3 protein: CASSLYSAEPLHF

clone size: .
J gene: TRBJ1-1
D gene: .
V gene: TRBV2
CDR3 DNA: TGTGCCAGCGGTGGCCACCCGGGGGAGAACACTGAAGCTTTCTTT
CDR3 protein: CASGGHPGENTEAFF

clone size: .
J gene: TRBJ2-5
D gene: .
V gene: TRBV5-5
CDR3 DNA: TGTGCCAGCACCGAGGGGGTCCAAGAGACCCAGTACTTC
CDR3 protein: CASTEGVQETQYF

clone size: .
J gene: TRBJ2-4
D gene: .
V gene: TRBV28
CDR3 DNA: TGTGCCAGCCGGGTGGAGGGGAAGGGGTACATTCAGTACTTC
CDR3 protein: CASRVEGKGYIQYF

clone size: .
J gene: TRBJ2-2
D gene: TRBD2
V gene: TRBV4-2
CDR3 DNA: TGTGCCAGCAGCGCCCCGACTAGCGGGAGAGACACCGGGGAGCTGTTTTTT
CDR3 protein: CASSAPTSGRDTGELFF

clone size: .
J gene: TRBJ2-2
D gene: .
V gene: TRBV19
CDR3 DNA: TGTGCCAGTAGTATCGGCTCAAACACCGGGGAGCTGTTTTTT
CDR3 protein: CASSIGSNTGELFF

clone size: .
J gene: TRBJ1-1
D gene: TRBD1
V gene: TRBV4-2
CDR3 DNA: TGTGCCAGCAGCCAGGATACAGGGGAGAACACTGAAGCTTTCTTT
CDR3 protein: CASSQDTGENTEAFF

clone size: .
J gene: TRBJ2-1
D gene: .
V gene: TRBV21-1
CDR3 DNA: TGTGCCAGCAGATCCCAAAATGAACTAGCGGGAGTACCACTAAATTACAATGAGCAGTTCTTC
CDR3 protein: CASRSQNELAGVPLNYNEQFF

clone size: .
J gene: TRBJ1-1
D gene: .
V gene: TRBV7-6
CDR3 DNA: TGTGCCAGCAGCTCAATGACTAACACTGAAGCTTTCTTT
CDR3 protein: CASSSMTNTEAFF

clone size: .
J gene: TRBJ2-3
D gene: TRBD2
V gene: TRBV9
CDR3 DNA: TGTGCCAGCAGCTTCAGGTGGACTAGCGCCGGCACAGATACGCAGTATTTT
CDR3 protein: CASSFRWTSAGTDTQYF

clone size: .
J gene: TRBJ2-4
D gene: .
V gene: TRBV15
CDR3 DNA: TGTGCCACCAGCAGTGGGCAGATAGCCAAAAACATTCAGTACTTC
CDR3 protein: CATSSGQIAKNIQYF

clone size: .
J gene: TRBJ1-2
D gene: .
V gene: TRBV7-3
CDR3 DNA: TGTGCCAGCAGCTTACGGGCAGGCGGTGGCTACACCTTC
CDR3 protein: CASSLRAGGGYTF

clone size: .
J gene: TRBJ2-3
D gene: TRBD2
V gene: TRBV7-9
CDR3 DNA: TGTGCCAGCAGCTCTTCGACTAGCGGGGGGCCAGATACGCAGTATTTT
CDR3 protein: CASSSSTSGGPDTQYF

clone size: .
J gene: TRBJ2-7
D gene: .
V gene: TRBV23-1
CDR3 DNA: TGCGCCAGCAGTCGCGGGACTTGCTCCTACGAGCAGTACTTC
CDR3 protein: CASSRGTCSYEQYF

clone size: .
J gene: TRBJ1-3
D gene: .
V gene: TRBV29-1
CDR3 DNA: TGCAGCGTTCAAAGGGTATGGTCCGACAACACCATATATTTT
CDR3 protein: CSVQRVWSDNTIYF

clone size: .
J gene: TRBJ2-3
D gene: .
V gene: TRBV12-5
CDR3 DNA: TGTGCTAGTGGTTCACCCCCCCTGAGGGCCACAGATACGCAGTATTTT
CDR3 protein: CASGSPPLRATDTQYF

clone size: once
J gene: TRBJ1-4
D gene: TRBD1
V gene: TRBV30
CDR3 DNA: TGTGCCTGGAGCTCCGGACAGGGGCAGGCTAATGAAAAACTGTTTTTT
CDR3 protein: CAWSSGQGQANEKLFF

clone size: .
J gene: TRBJ1-2
D gene: .
V gene: TRBV6-1
CDR3 DNA: TGTGCCAGCAGTCGAGATTCTGGACAGATCTATGGCTACACCTTC
CDR3 protein: CASSRDSGQIYGYTF

clone size: .
J gene: TRBJ2-7
D gene: .
V gene: TRBV28
CDR3 DNA: TGTGCCAGCAGTTTAGTTAGTTACGAGCAGTACTTC
CDR3 protein: CASSLVSYEQYF

clone size: .
J gene: TRBJ2-5
D gene: TRBD1
V gene: TRBV5-4
CDR3 DNA: TGTGCCAGCAGCTTGGAAGGGGGCGCGGAGACCCAGTACTTC
CDR3 protein: CASSLEGGAETQYF

clone size: .
J gene: TRBJ2-6
D gene: .
V gene: TRBV6-6
CDR3 DNA: TGTGCCAGCAGGTCTGACAGGACTGGGGCCAACGTCCTGACTTTC
CDR3 protein: CASRSDRTGANVLTF

clone size: .
J gene: TRBJ2-7
D gene: TRBD1
V gene: TRBV15
CDR3 DNA: TGTGCCACCAGCAGTACGGGACAGGGGACCTACGAGCAGTACTTC
CDR3 protein: CATSSTGQGTYEQYF

clone size: .
J gene: TRBJ2-5
D gene: .
V gene: TRBV29-1
CDR3 DNA: TGCAGCGTTGAAGATCGGACGTACCAAGAGACCCAGTACTTC
CDR3 protein: CSVEDRTYQETQYF

clone size: once
J gene: TRBJ2-5
D gene: .
V gene: TRBV7-6
CDR3 DNA: TGTGCCAGCAGCTTAGCGAGACGAGGTTTGGAGACCCAGTACTTC
CDR3 protein: CASSLARRGLETQYF

clone size: .
J gene: TRBJ2-1
D gene: TRBD1
V gene: TRBV10-1
CDR3 DNA: TGCGCCAGCAGTGCAGGGGGTACCTACAATGAGCAGTTCTTC
CDR3 protein: CASSAGGTYNEQFF

clone size: .
J gene: TRBJ1-2
D gene: .
V gene: TRBV15
CDR3 DNA: TGTGCCACCAGCAGAGCTCGCGGCACCGGGGATGGCTACACCTTC
CDR3 protein: CATSRARGTGDGYTF

clone size: .
J gene: TRBJ1-1
D gene: .
V gene: TRBV5-1
CDR3 DNA: TGCGCCAGCAGCCGGGGACAGAACACTGAAGCTTTCTTT
CDR3 protein: CASSRGQNTEAFF

clone size: .
J gene: TRBJ2-5
D gene: TRBD2
V gene: TRBV4-2
CDR3 DNA: TGTGCCAGCAGCCCGGCCGGGGGGGCTCAGACCCAGTACTTC
CDR3 protein: CASSPAGGAQTQYF

clone size: .
J gene: TRBJ2-2
D gene: TRBD1
V gene: TRBV14
CDR3 DNA: TGTGCCAGCAGCCACCATCGAGGGGACAGGGTGAACGGGGAGCTGTTTTTT
CDR3 protein: CASSHHRGDRVNGELFF

clone size: .
J gene: TRBJ2-1
D gene: TRBD2
V gene: TRBV30
CDR3 DNA: TGTGCCTGGAGTAGGGCTAGCGGGAGCTCCTACAATGAGCAGTTCTTC
CDR3 protein: CAWSRASGSSYNEQFF

clone size: .
J gene: TRBJ2-2
D gene: .
V gene: TRBV29-1
CDR3 DNA: TGCAGCGTTGGGCAGAACACGAACACCGGGGAGCTGTTTTTT
CDR3 protein: CSVGQNTNTGELFF

clone size: .
J gene: TRBJ1-1
D gene: TRBD1
V gene: TRBV5-1
CDR3 DNA: TGCGCCAGCAGCTCGAACCCGGGGACAGGGAGACTCACTGAAGCTTTCTTT
CDR3 protein: CASSSNPGTGRLTEAFF

clone size: .
J gene: TRBJ1-4
D gene: TRBD1
V gene: TRBV6-6
CDR3 DNA: TGTGCCAGCAGTGCCCCGGGACAGGGGGCGGAAAAACTGTTTTTT
CDR3 protein: CASSAPGQGAEKLFF

clone size: few
J gene: TRBJ1-1
D gene: .
V gene: TRBV4-2
CDR3 DNA: TGTGCCAGCAGTCTGACGACAGCCATGAACACTGAAGCTTTCTTT
CDR3 protein: CASSLTTAMNTEAFF

clone size: once
J gene: TRBJ2-7
D gene: TRBD2
V gene: TRBV7-8
CDR3 DNA: TGTGCCAGCAGCTACGGACTAGCGGGAACCTACGAGCAGTACTTC
CDR3 protein: CASSYGLAGTYEQYF

clone size: .
J gene: TRBJ2-4
D gene: .
V gene: TRBV28
CDR3 DNA: TGTGCCAGCAGTCAACAGGGTGACATTCAGTACTTC
CDR3 protein: CASSQQGDIQYF

clone size: .
J gene: TRBJ1-1
D gene: .
V gene: TRBV28
CDR3 DNA: TGTGCCAGCAGTTTCCAGTACTTAGCTTTCTTT
CDR3 protein: CASSFQYLAFF

clone size: .
J gene: TRBJ1-4
D gene: TRBD1
V gene: TRBV5-1
CDR3 DNA: TGCGCCAGCAGCTCCATCGGGACAGGGAACGAAAAACTGTTTTTT
CDR3 protein: CASSSIGTGNEKLFF

clone size: .
J gene: TRBJ2-7
D gene: .
V gene: TRBV6-1
CDR3 DNA: TGTGCCAGCAGTATGCGGGGCGAGCAGTACTTC
CDR3 protein: CASSMRGEQYF

clone size: few
J gene: TRBJ1-2
D gene: TRBD1
V gene: TRBV7-2
CDR3 DNA: TGTGCCAGCAGCTGGCGTGCGGGACAGGGGTTCTATGGCTACACCTTC
CDR3 protein: CASSWRAGQGFYGYTF

clone size: .
J gene: TRBJ1-1
D gene: .
V gene: TRBV7-9
CDR3 DNA: TGTGCCAGCAGGGTGAATACGGACACTGAAGCTTTCTTT
CDR3 protein: CASRVNTDTEAFF